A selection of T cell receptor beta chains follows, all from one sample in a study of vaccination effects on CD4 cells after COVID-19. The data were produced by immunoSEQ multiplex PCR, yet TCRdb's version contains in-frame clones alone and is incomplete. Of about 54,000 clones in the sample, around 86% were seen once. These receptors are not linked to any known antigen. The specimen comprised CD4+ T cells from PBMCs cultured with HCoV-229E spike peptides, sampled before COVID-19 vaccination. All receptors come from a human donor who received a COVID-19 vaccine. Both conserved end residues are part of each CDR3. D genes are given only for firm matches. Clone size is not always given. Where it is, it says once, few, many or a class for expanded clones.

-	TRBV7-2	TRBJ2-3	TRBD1	CASSLGDRGLTTQYF	TGTGCCAGCAGCCTGGGGGACAGGGGGCTTACTACGCAGTATTTT
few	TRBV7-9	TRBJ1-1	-	CASSLGGRVPEAFF	TGTGCCAGCAGCCTGGGGGGAAGGGTCCCTGAAGCTTTCTTT
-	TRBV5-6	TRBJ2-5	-	CASSLGVTSTETQYF	TGTGCCAGCAGCTTGGGGGTAACTAGCACAGAGACCCAGTACTTC
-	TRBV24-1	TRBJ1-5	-	CATSESGSNQPQHF	TGTGCCACCAGTGAATCAGGGAGCAATCAGCCCCAGCATTTT
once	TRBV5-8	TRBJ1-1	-	CASPNRPGEENTEAFF	TGTGCCAGCCCTAATCGTCCAGGGGAGGAGAACACTGAAGCTTTCTTT
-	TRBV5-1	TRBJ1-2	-	CASSPTPSGNGYTF	TGCGCCAGCAGCCCGACTCCGTCGGGGAATGGCTACACCTTC
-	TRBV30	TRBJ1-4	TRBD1	CAWSAGQATNEKLFF	TGTGCCTGGAGCGCGGGACAGGCGACTAATGAAAAACTGTTTTTT
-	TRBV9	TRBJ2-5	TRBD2	CASSVGLAGETQYF	TGTGCCAGCAGCGTAGGGCTAGCGGGAGAGACCCAGTACTTC
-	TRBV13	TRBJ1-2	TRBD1	CASSSSDRGLSGGYTF	TGTGCCAGCAGCTCGAGCGACAGGGGGCTATCCGGTGGCTACACCTTC
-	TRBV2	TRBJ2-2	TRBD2	CASKSSGGFGELFF	TGTGCCAGCAAGTCCAGCGGGGGGTTCGGGGAGCTGTTTTTT
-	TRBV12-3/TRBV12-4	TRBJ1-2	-	CASSAENYGYTF	TGTGCCAGCAGTGCTGAAAACTATGGCTACACCTTC
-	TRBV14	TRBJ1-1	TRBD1	CASSTKTGIAEAFF	TGTGCCAGCAGCACCAAGACAGGGATCGCTGAAGCTTTCTTT
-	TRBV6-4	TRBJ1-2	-	CASSDWFRPDYGYTF	TGTGCCAGCAGTGACTGGTTCCGGCCTGACTATGGCTACACCTTC
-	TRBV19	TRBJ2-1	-	CASSIGGGSATEQFF	TGTGCCAGTAGTATAGGGGGGGGCTCGGCGACTGAGCAGTTCTTC
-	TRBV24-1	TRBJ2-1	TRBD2	CATSRFTSGLYNEQFF	TGTGCCACCAGTCGTTTTACTAGCGGACTGTACAATGAGCAGTTCTTC
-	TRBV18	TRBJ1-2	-	CASSPTGPYGYTF	TGTGCCAGCTCACCAACAGGACCCTATGGCTACACCTTC
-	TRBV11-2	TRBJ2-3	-	CASSLAPPWDGYGDTQYF	TGTGCCAGCAGCTTAGCCCCCCCTTGGGACGGTTATGGAGATACGCAGTATTTT
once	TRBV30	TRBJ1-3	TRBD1	CAWTTGPGNTIYF	TGTGCCTGGACGACAGGGCCTGGAAACACCATATATTTT
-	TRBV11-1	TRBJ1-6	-	CASTKTGNNSPLHF	TGTGCCAGCACCAAAACAGGGAACAATTCACCCCTCCACTTT
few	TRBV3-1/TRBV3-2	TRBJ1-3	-	CASRRTGFRNTIYF	TGTGCCAGCAGACGTACAGGGTTTAGGAACACCATATATTTT
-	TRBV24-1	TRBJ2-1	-	CATQTERLWFF	TGTGCCACTCAGACAGAGCGTTTGTGGTTCTTC
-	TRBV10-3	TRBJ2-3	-	CAPRGITSTDTQYF	TGTGCCCCAAGGGGGATTACTAGCACAGATACGCAGTATTTT
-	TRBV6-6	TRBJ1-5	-	CASSYLGSSNQPQHF	TGTGCCAGCAGTTACCTCGGGTCTAGCAATCAGCCCCAGCATTTT
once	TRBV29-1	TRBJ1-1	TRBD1	CSAPTGGTTEAFF	TGCAGCGCCCCGACAGGGGGCACGACTGAAGCTTTCTTT
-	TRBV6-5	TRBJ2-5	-	CASSYRGQETQYF	TGTGCCAGCAGTTATAGAGGACAAGAGACCCAGTACTTC
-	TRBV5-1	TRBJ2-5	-	CASSLPLGETQYF	TGCGCCAGCAGCTTGCCCCTTGGAGAGACCCAGTACTTC
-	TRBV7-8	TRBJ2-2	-	CASSSTDSGELFF	TGTGCCAGCAGCTCTACGGACAGCGGGGAGCTGTTTTTT
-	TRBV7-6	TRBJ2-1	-	CASSSGGPAYNEQFF	TGTGCCAGCAGTTCCGGGGGCCCTGCATACAATGAGCAGTTCTTC
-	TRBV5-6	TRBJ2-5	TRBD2	CASSFLSGELQETQYF	TGTGCCAGCAGCTTTCTTAGCGGGGAGCTACAAGAGACCCAGTACTTC
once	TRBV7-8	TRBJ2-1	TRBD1	CASSLAEGQEQFF	TGTGCCAGCAGCTTAGCTGAGGGACAGGAGCAGTTCTTC
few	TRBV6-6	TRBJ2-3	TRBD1	CASRQQGAGTDTQYF	TGTGCCAGCAGACAGCAGGGGGCCGGCACAGATACGCAGTATTTT
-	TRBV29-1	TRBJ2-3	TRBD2	CSATSGGAQDTQYF	TGCAGCGCGACTAGCGGGGGGGCCCAAGATACGCAGTATTTT
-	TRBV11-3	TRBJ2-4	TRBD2	CASSLRGGREQYF	TGTGCCAGCAGTCTACGGGGGGGCCGAGAGCAGTACTTC
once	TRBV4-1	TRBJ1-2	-	CASSQDRGYGQTYGYTF	TGCGCCAGCAGCCAAGATCGGGGATATGGACAAACCTATGGCTACACCTTC